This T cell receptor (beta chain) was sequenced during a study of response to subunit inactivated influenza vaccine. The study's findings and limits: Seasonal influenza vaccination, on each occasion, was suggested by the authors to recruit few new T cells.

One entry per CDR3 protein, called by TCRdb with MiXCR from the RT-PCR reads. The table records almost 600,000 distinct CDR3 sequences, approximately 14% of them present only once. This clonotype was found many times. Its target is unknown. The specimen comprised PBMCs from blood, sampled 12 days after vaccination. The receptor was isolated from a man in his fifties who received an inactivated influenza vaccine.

The CDR3 reads CASKYRDRGNTEAFF. For the CDR3, the DNA is TGCGCCAGCAAATACCGGGACAGGGGGAACACTGAAGCTTTCTTT. This chain uses TRBV5-1 with TRBJ1-1, with 10 bases fitting TRBD1. The V and J ends lost 6 bases and 1 base, in that order; junction bases with no gene match: 6. Germline CDR1 and CDR2: SGHRS and YFSETQ. CDR3 length: 15 residues.